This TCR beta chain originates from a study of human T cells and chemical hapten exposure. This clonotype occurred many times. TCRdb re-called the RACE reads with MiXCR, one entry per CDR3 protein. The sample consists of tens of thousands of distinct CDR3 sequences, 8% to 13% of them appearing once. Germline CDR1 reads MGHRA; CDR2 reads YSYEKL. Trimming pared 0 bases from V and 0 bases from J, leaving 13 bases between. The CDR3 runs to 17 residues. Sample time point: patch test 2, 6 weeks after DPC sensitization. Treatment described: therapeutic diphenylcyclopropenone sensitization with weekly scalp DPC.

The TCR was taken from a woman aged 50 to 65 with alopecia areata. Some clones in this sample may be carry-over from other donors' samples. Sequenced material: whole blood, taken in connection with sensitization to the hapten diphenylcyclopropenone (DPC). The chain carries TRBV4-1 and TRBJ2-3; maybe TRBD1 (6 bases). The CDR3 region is CASSQEVSGHSTDTQYF. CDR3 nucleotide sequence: TGCGCCAGCAGCCAAGAGGTATCGGGACATAGCACAGATACGCAGTATTTT.